These T cell receptor beta chains were read from a single sample in a study of blood T cell repertoires in COVID-19. The protocol was immunoSEQ multiplex PCR, while the TCRdb copy is restricted to in-frame clones and leaves out a portion. This sample yields some 130,000 clones, of which around four fifths are seen a single time; approximately 9.9% belongs to the top ten. Specimen: peripheral blood. Receptors were obtained from a man aged 55 to 70 who had recovered from COVID-19. The CDR3 runs from the conserved cysteine through the conserved F or W. D genes are given only for firm matches. Rows may omit the clone size; those that give it use once, few, many or a size class.

J: TRBJ2-1; V: TRBV11-1; size: .; D: TRBD2; DNA: TGTGCCAGCAGCCCTTTAGGGACTAATAATGAGCAGTTCTTC; CDR3: CASSPLGTNNEQFF
J: TRBJ1-1; V: TRBV27; size: .; D: TRBD1; DNA: TGTGCCAGCAGCTCTTACGATTACAGGGGGCCGGGGGACACTGAAGCTTTCTTT; CDR3: CASSSYDYRGPGDTEAFF
J: TRBJ1-5; V: TRBV18; size: .; D: .; DNA: TGTGCCAGCTCACCAGGACAGCGCGGGTCCAATCAGCCCCAGCATTTT; CDR3: CASSPGQRGSNQPQHF
J: TRBJ2-2; V: TRBV6-6; size: .; D: TRBD1; DNA: TGTGCCAGCAGAAAACAGGGGGTCGGCACCGGGGAGCTGTTTTTT; CDR3: CASRKQGVGTGELFF
J: TRBJ1-3; V: TRBV9; size: few; D: .; DNA: TGTGCCAGCAGCGTGGGGGCTCCTGGAAACACCATATATTTT; CDR3: CASSVGAPGNTIYF
J: TRBJ2-5; V: TRBV7-9; size: .; D: .; DNA: TGTGCCAGCAGCCCACATACCTTAATAAGACAGCTCCAAGAGACCCAGTACTTC; CDR3: CASSPHTLIRQLQETQYF
J: TRBJ2-2; V: TRBV28; size: .; D: .; DNA: TGTGCCAGCAGTTTACCTCACACGGGGAGGACCGGGGAGCTGTTTTTT; CDR3: CASSLPHTGRTGELFF
J: TRBJ2-2; V: TRBV7-2; size: .; D: TRBD2; DNA: TGTGCCAGCAGCTCGAGGACTAGCGGGAGCGGTACCGGGGAGCTGTTTTTT; CDR3: CASSSRTSGSGTGELFF
J: TRBJ1-1; V: TRBV9; size: .; D: .; DNA: TGTGCCAGCAGCGCTACAGGGCCCAGCACTGAAGCTTTCTTT; CDR3: CASSATGPSTEAFF
J: TRBJ2-1; V: TRBV5-1; size: .; D: .; DNA: TGCGCCAGCAAAAATCCCCTGTTAAACAATGAGCAGTTCTTC; CDR3: CASKNPLLNNEQFF
J: TRBJ1-5; V: TRBV5-1; size: .; D: .; DNA: TGCGCCAGCAGCCTGGGAGACAATCAGCCCCAGCATTTT; CDR3: CASSLGDNQPQHF
J: TRBJ1-2; V: TRBV27; size: .; D: TRBD1; DNA: TGTGCCAGCAGTTTATCGGACAGGGGGCCGTATGGCTACACCTTC; CDR3: CASSLSDRGPYGYTF
J: TRBJ2-5; V: TRBV5-4; size: .; D: TRBD2; DNA: TGTGCCAGCAGCCCGTGGACTAGCGGGAGGGAGACCCAGTACTTC; CDR3: CASSPWTSGRETQYF
J: TRBJ2-6; V: TRBV6-1; size: .; D: .; DNA: TGTGCCAGCAGTGAAGATCAGGTTGACTCTGGGGCCAACGTCCTGACTTTC; CDR3: CASSEDQVDSGANVLTF
J: TRBJ2-3; V: TRBV5-1; size: .; D: TRBD2; DNA: TGCGCCAGCAGCGATCGACTAGCGGGAGATACGCAGTATTTT; CDR3: CASSDRLAGDTQYF
J: TRBJ2-3; V: TRBV6-2/TRBV6-3; size: .; D: TRBD2; DNA: TGTGCCAGCAGCCCCCGTGGAGCGGGGAGCACAGATACGCAGTATTTT; CDR3: CASSPRGAGSTDTQYF
J: TRBJ1-5; V: TRBV19; size: .; D: .; DNA: TGTGCCAGTAGTATTCATGGAGGGGGAGGGAGCAATCAGCCCCAGCATTTT; CDR3: CASSIHGGGGSNQPQHF
J: TRBJ2-7; V: TRBV6-4; size: .; D: TRBD1; DNA: TGTGCCAGCAGGTGTTGGGACAGCTCCTACGAGCAGTACTTC; CDR3: CASRCWDSSYEQYF
J: TRBJ1-6; V: TRBV27; size: .; D: TRBD1; DNA: TGTGCCAGCAGTCTACAGGGGGCGAGGCGCTCCTATAATTCACCCCTCCACTTT; CDR3: CASSLQGARRSYNSPLHF
J: TRBJ2-7; V: TRBV7-9; size: .; D: .; DNA: TGTGCCAGCAGCCGGGACATCGATTTCTACGAGCAGTACTTC; CDR3: CASSRDIDFYEQYF
J: TRBJ1-1; V: TRBV28; size: .; D: TRBD1; DNA: TGTGCCAGCAGCCAAACCGGACAGGTGAACACTGAAGCTTTCTTT; CDR3: CASSQTGQVNTEAFF
J: TRBJ1-4; V: TRBV19; size: .; D: .; DNA: TGTGCCAGCAATCAGGGTGGAAGGGCAACTAATGAAAAACTGTTTTTT; CDR3: CASNQGGRATNEKLFF
J: TRBJ1-2; V: TRBV19; size: .; D: TRBD1; DNA: TGTGCCAGTAGTATAACAGGGGCTAACTATGGCTACACCTTC; CDR3: CASSITGANYGYTF
J: TRBJ2-1; V: TRBV5-4; size: .; D: TRBD1; DNA: TGTGCCAGCAGCGAGGGACAGGGCTCCTACAATGAGCAGTTCTTC; CDR3: CASSEGQGSYNEQFF
J: TRBJ2-7; V: TRBV14; size: few; D: TRBD1; DNA: TGTGCCAGCAGCCAGGGACAGGGGAGGTACGAGCAGTACTTC; CDR3: CASSQGQGRYEQYF
J: TRBJ2-7; V: TRBV25-1; size: .; D: .; DNA: TGTGCCAGCAGTCCTGGACTCGCCTACGAGCAGTACTTC; CDR3: CASSPGLAYEQYF
J: TRBJ2-1; V: TRBV4-3; size: .; D: .; DNA: TGCGCCAGCAGCCGAGTCAGCGGGTCCTACAATGAGCAGTTCTTC; CDR3: CASSRVSGSYNEQFF
J: TRBJ1-1; V: TRBV7-2; size: .; D: .; DNA: TGTGCCAGCAGCCCGACCCAGGGTCGTAGTACTGAAGCTTTCTTT; CDR3: CASSPTQGRSTEAFF
J: TRBJ2-6; V: TRBV11-2; size: .; D: .; DNA: TGTGCCAGCCCTAGGGAAGGGGCTGGGGCCAACGTCCTGACTTTC; CDR3: CASPREGAGANVLTF
J: TRBJ1-5; V: TRBV28; size: .; D: TRBD1; DNA: TGTGCCAGCACCCCGGCTACAGGGGTTCGACAGCCCCAGCATTTT; CDR3: CASTPATGVRQPQHF
J: TRBJ2-2; V: TRBV4-2; size: .; D: .; DNA: TGTGCCAGCAGCCAAGAGGGCGGTACGGGGACCGGGGAGCTGTTTTTT; CDR3: CASSQEGGTGTGELFF
J: TRBJ1-1; V: TRBV7-2; size: .; D: .; DNA: TGTGCCAGCAGCTTATTTACAGAGAACACTGAAGCTTTCTTT; CDR3: CASSLFTENTEAFF
J: TRBJ2-5; V: TRBV6-1; size: once; D: .; DNA: TGTGCCAGCAGTGATAGACGGGGACTCCAAGAGACCCAGTACTTC; CDR3: CASSDRRGLQETQYF
J: TRBJ2-2; V: TRBV11-3; size: .; D: .; DNA: TGTGCCAGCAGCTTAGTTAGTTCAACCGGGGAGCTGTTTTTT; CDR3: CASSLVSSTGELFF
J: TRBJ2-7; V: TRBV6-5; size: .; D: TRBD2; DNA: TGTGCCAGCACGGGAGGGGGGGGGACCTACGAGCAGTACTTC; CDR3: CASTGGGGTYEQYF
J: TRBJ2-3; V: TRBV4-1; size: .; D: .; DNA: TGCGCCAGCAAGAACGAGGCGGACACAGATACGCAGTATTTT; CDR3: CASKNEADTDTQYF
J: TRBJ2-6; V: TRBV3-1/TRBV3-2; size: .; D: TRBD2; DNA: TGTGCCAGCAGCCTTAGCGGGGCTGGGGCCAACGTCCTGACTTTC; CDR3: CASSLSGAGANVLTF
J: TRBJ2-1; V: TRBV11-2; size: .; D: TRBD1; DNA: TGTGCCAGCAGCTTAAGACAGGGGATAACCTACAATGAGCAGTTCTTC; CDR3: CASSLRQGITYNEQFF
J: TRBJ2-3; V: TRBV2; size: .; D: TRBD2; DNA: TGTGCCAGCAGAAAAGGGGCTAGCGGGGTTAGCACAGATACGCAGTATTTT; CDR3: CASRKGASGVSTDTQYF
J: TRBJ2-2; V: TRBV2; size: .; D: TRBD2; DNA: TGTGCCAGCAGTGGGCGCAGAGCGGGAGTCGGGAACGGGGAGCTGTTTTTT; CDR3: CASSGRRAGVGNGELFF
J: TRBJ1-4; V: TRBV28; size: .; D: TRBD1; DNA: TGTGCCAGCAGTAAGACAGGGCTTAATGAAAAACTGTTTTTT; CDR3: CASSKTGLNEKLFF
J: TRBJ2-5; V: TRBV3-1/TRBV3-2; size: .; D: TRBD1; DNA: TGTGCCAGCAGCCCCTCACAGACAGGGCGGGAGACCCAGTACTTC; CDR3: CASSPSQTGRETQYF
J: TRBJ2-7; V: TRBV9; size: .; D: TRBD1; DNA: TGTGCCAGCAGCGCGGACAGGGTGGCCTTCGAGCAGTACTTC; CDR3: CASSADRVAFEQYF
J: TRBJ2-1; V: TRBV21-1; size: .; D: .; DNA: TGTGCCAGCAAAGGGACTAGCGGGGTCAATGAGCAGTTCTTC; CDR3: CASKGTSGVNEQFF
J: TRBJ1-2; V: TRBV7-6; size: once; D: TRBD1; DNA: TGTGCCAGCAGCTTAGTTACAGGGGGCTATGGCTACACCTTC; CDR3: CASSLVTGGYGYTF
J: TRBJ1-6; V: TRBV4-2; size: few; D: .; DNA: TGTGCCAGCAGCCAACCCGGAGGTAATTCACCCCTCCACTTT; CDR3: CASSQPGGNSPLHF